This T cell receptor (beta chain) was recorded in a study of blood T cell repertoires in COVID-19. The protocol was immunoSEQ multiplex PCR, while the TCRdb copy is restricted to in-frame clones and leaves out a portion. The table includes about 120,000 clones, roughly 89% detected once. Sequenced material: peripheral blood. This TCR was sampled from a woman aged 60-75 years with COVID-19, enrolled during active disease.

The CDR3 loop reads CASSWDRANTEAFF. In DNA form, the CDR3 reads TGTGCCAGCAGTTGGGACAGGGCGAACACTGAAGCTTTCTTT. The J gene is TRBJ1-1, the V gene TRBV27; 9 bases are a match to TRBD1. Germline V gene sequence: CDR1 MNHEY, CDR2 SMNVEV (reference sequence). V trimming: 4 bases; J trimming: 1 base; junction bases outside the gene matches: 1. CDR3 length: 14 amino acids.